The entry below gives a single T cell receptor (beta chain) sequence along with its context. Its matching antigen is unknown. TCRdb passed the 5' RACE reads through MiXCR, listing each CDR3 protein once. The repertoire consists of about 440,000 distinct CDR3 sequences, with 17% occurring once and the leading ten covering approximately 0.93%. CDR1 is MNHEY and CDR2 is SMNVEV in the germline V gene (reference sequence). The CDR3 totals 18 residues. Unmatched junction bases numbered 16, after V lost 5 bases and J lost 6 bases. This sample is part of a study of CD8 T cells in ankylosing spondylitis. The study's findings and limits: The study identified a TCR beta motif of under ten highly homologous variants that appeared characteristic of ankylosing spondylitis blood.

The sample consisted of blood, either unsorted or a sorted T cell fraction (not recorded which). The TCR comes from a male donor with ankylosing spondylitis. The V gene is TRBV27, the J gene TRBJ2-1; 10 bases are a match to TRBD2. The CDR3 reads CASSPALISGRVGNEQFF. Written as DNA, the CDR3 is TGTGCCAGCAGTCCGGCCCTTATAAGCGGGAGGGTCGGCAATGAGCAGTTCTTC.